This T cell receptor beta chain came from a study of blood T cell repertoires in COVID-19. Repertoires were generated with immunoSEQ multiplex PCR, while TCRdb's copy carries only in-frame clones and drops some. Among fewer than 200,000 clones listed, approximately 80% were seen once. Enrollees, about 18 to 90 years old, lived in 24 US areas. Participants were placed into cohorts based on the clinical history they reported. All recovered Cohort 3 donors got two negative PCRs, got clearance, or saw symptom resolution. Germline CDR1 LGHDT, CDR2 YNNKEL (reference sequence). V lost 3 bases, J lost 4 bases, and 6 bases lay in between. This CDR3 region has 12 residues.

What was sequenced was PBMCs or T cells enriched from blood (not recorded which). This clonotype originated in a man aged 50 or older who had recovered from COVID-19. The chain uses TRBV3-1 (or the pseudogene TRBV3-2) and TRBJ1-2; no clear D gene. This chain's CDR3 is CASSQSIYGYTF. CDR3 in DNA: TGTGCCAGCAGCCAGAGCATCTATGGCTACACCTTC.